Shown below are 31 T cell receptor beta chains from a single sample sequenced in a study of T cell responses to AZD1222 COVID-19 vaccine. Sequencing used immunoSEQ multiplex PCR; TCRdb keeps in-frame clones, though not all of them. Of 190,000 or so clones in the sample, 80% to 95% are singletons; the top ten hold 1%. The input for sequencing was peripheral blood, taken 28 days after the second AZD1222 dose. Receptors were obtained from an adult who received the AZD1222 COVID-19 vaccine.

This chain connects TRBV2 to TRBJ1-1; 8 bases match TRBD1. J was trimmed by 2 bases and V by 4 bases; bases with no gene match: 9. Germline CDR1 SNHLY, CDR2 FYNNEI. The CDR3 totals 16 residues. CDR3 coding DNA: TGTGCCAGCAGTGGGGCAGGGGGCGAATCCAACACTGAAGCTTTCTTT. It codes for CASSGAGGESNTEAFF.

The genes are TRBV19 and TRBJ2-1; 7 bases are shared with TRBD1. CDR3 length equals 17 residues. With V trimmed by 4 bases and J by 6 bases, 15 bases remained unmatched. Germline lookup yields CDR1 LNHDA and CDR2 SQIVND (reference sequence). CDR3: CASSTFPQGSGSNEQFF. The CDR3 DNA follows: TGTGCCAGTAGTACCTTCCCACAGGGGAGTGGGTCCAATGAGCAGTTCTTC.

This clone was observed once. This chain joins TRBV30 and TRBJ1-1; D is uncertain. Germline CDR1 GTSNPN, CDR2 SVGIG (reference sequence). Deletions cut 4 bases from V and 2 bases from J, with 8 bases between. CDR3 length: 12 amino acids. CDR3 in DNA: TGTGCCTGGATGTCTAGAAACACTGAAGCTTTCTTT. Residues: CAWMSRNTEAFF. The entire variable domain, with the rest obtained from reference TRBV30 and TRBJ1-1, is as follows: SQTIHQWPATLVQPVGSPLSLECTVEGTSNPNLYWYRQAAGRGLQLLFYSVGIGQISSEVPQNLSASRPQDRQFILSSKKLLLSDSGFYLCAWMSRNTEAFFGQGTRLTVV.

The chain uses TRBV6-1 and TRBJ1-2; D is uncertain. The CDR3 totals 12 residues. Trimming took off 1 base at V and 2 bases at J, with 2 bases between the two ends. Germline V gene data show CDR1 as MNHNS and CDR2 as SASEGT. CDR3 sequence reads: CASSEVNYGYTF. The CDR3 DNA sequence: TGTGCCAGCAGTGAAGTAAACTATGGCTACACCTTC.

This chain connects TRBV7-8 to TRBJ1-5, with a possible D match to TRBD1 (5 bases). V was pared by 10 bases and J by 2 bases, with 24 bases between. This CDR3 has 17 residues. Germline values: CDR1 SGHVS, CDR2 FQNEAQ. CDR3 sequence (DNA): TGTGCCACCACCGACCGGAGGGGCAGCGGGGGCAATCAGCCCCAGCATTTT. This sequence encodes CATTDRRGSGGNQPQHF.

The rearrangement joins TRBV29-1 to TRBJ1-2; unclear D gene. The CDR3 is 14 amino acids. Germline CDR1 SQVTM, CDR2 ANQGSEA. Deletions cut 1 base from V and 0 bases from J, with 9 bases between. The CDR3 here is CSVEATGTNYGYTF. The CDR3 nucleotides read TGCAGCGTTGAAGCGACGGGGACTAACTATGGCTACACCTTC. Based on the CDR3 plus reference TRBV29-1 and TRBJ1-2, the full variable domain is SAVISQKPSRDICQRGTSLTIQCQVDSQVTMMFWYRQQPGQSLTLIATANQGSEATYESGFVIDKFPISRPNLTFSTLTVSNMSPEDSSIYLCSVEATGTNYGYTFGSGTRLTVV.

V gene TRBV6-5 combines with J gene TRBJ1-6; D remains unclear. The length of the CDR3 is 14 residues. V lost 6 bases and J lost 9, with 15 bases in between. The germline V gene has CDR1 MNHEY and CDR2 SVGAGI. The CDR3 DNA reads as TGTGCCAGCAGGCACGGGCCTGGAATTTCACCCCTCCACTTT. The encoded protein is CASRHGPGISPLHF.

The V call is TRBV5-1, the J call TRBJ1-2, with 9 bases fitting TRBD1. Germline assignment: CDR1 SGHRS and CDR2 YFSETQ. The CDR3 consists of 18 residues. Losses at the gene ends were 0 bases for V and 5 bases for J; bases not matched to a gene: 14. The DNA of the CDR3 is TGCGCCAGCAGCTTGGGACCCGGGCGGGACAGGGTATCATATGGCTACACCTTC. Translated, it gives CASSLGPGRDRVSYGYTF. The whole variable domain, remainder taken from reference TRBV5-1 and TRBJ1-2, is KAGVTQTPRYLIKTRGQQVTLSCSPISGHRSVSWYQQTPGQGLQFLFEYFSETQRNKGNFPGRFSGRQFSNSRSEMNVSTLELGDSALYLCASSLGPGRDRVSYGYTFGSGTRLTVV.

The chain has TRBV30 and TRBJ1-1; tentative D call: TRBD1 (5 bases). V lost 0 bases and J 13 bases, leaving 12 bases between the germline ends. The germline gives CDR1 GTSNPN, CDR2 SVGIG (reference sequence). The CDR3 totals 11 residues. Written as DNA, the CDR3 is TGTGCCTGGAGTGTGGGGGGGAATAATTTCTTT. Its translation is CAWSVGGNNFF.

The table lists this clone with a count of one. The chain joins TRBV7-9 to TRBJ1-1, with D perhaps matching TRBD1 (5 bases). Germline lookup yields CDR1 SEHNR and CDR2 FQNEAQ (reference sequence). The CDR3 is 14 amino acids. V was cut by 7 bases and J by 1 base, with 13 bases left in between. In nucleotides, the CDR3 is TGTGCCAGCACCTCCTGGGGGGGGAACACTGAAGCTTTCTTT. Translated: CASTSWGGNTEAFF.

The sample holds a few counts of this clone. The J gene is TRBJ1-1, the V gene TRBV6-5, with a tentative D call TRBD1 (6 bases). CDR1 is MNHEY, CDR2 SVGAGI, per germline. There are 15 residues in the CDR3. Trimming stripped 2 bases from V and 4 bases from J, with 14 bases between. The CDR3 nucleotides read TGTGCCAGCAGTTACGGGGGACCCAGGGGCACTGAAGCTTTCTTT. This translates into CASSYGGPRGTEAFF.

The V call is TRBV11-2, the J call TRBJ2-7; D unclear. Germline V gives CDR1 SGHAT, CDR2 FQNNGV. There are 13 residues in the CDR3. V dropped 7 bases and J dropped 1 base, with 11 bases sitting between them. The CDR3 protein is CASTPSWSYEQYF. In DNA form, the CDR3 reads TGTGCCAGCACCCCCTCGTGGTCCTACGAGCAGTACTTC.

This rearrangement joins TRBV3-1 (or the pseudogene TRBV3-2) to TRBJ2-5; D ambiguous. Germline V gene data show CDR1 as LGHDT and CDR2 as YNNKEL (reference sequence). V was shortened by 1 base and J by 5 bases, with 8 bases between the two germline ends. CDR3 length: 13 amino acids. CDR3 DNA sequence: TGTGCCAGCAGCCAAGGGTTTCGGGAGACCCAGTACTTC. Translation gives CASSQGFRETQYF.

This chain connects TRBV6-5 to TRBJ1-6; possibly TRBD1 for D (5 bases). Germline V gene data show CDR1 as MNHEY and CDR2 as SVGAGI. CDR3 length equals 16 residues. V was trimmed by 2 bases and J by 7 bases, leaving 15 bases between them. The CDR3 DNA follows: TGTGCCAGCAGTTACCGAACCGGGACGGGGAATTCACCCCTCCACTTT. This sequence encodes CASSYRTGTGNSPLHF.

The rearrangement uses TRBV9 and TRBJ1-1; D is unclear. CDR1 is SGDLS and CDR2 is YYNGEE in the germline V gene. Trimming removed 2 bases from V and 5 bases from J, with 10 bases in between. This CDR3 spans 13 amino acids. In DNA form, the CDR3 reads TGTGCCAGCAGCGTTGAATATGGGACTGAAGCTTTCTTT. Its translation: CASSVEYGTEAFF.

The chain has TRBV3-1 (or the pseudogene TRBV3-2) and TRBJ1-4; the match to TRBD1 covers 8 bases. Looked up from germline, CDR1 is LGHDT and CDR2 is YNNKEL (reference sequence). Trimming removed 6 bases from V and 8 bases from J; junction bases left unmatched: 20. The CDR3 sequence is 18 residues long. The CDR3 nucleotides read TGTGCCAGCAGTCCATATGTCCCGGGACAGGCCCGCGGGGAAAAACTGTTTTTT. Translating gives CASSPYVPGQARGEKLFF.

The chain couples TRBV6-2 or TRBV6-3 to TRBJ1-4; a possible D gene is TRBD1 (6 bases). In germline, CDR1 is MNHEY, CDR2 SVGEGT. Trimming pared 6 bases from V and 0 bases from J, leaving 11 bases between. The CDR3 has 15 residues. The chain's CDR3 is CASSAGDATNEKLFF. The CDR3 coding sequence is TGTGCCAGCAGCGCAGGGGACGCAACTAATGAAAAACTGTTTTTT.

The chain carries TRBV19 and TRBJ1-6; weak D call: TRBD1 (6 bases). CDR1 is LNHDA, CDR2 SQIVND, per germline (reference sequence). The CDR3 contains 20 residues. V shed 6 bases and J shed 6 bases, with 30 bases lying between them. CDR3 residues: CASSLFPPGLDSLINSPLHF. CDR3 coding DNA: TGTGCCAGTAGCCTATTTCCCCCAGGACTGGACAGTCTGATTAATTCACCCCTCCACTTT.

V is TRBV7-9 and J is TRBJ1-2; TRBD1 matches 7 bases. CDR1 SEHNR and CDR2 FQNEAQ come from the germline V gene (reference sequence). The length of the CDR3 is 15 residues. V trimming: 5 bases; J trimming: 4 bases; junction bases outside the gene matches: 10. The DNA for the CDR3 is TGTGCCAGCAGCGCCGGACAGGTTATGGTCTATGGCTACACCTTC. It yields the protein CASSAGQVMVYGYTF.

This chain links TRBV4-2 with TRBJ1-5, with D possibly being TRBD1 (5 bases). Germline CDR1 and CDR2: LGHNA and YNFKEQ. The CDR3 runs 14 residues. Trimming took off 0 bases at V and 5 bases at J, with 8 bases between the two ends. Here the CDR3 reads CASSQDMGDQPQHF. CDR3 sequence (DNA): TGTGCCAGCAGCCAAGATATGGGGGATCAGCCCCAGCATTTT.

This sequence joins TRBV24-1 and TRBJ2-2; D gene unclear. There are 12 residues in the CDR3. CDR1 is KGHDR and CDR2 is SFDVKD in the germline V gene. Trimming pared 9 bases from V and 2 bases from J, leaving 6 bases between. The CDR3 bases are TGTGCCACCGGGGTTAACACCGGGGAGCTGTTTTTT. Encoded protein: CATGVNTGELFF.

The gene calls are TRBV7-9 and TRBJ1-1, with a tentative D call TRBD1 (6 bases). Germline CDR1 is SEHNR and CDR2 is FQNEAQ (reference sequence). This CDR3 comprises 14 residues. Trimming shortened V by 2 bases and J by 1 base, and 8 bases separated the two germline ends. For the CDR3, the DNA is TGTGCCAGCAGCTTACAGGGGCGGAACACTGAAGCTTTCTTT. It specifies CASSLQGRNTEAFF.

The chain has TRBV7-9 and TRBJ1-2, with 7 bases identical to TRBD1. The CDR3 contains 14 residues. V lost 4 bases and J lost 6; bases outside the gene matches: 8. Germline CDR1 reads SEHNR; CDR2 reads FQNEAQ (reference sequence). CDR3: CASSSQGERNGYTF. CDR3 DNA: TGTGCCAGCAGCTCGCAGGGGGAACGGAATGGCTACACCTTC.

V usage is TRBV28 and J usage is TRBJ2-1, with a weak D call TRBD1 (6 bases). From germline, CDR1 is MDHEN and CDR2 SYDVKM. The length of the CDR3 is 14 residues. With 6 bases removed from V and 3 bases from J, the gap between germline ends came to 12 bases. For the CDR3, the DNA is TGTGCCAGCAGCCGACTGGACAGCTACAATGAGCAGTTCTTC. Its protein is CASSRLDSYNEQFF.

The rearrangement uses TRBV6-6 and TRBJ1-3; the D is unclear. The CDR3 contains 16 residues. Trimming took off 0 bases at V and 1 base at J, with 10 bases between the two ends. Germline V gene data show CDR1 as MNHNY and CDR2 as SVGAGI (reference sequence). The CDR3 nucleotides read TGTGCCAGCAGTTACTCTTCCAACCCGTCTGGAAACACCATATATTTT. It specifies CASSYSSNPSGNTIYF.

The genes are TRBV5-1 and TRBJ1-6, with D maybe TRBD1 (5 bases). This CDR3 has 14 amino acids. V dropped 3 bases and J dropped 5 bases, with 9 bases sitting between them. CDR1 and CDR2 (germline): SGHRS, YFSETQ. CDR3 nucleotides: TGCGCCAGCAGCTCAGGGACCAATAATTCACCCCTCCACTTT. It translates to CASSSGTNNSPLHF.

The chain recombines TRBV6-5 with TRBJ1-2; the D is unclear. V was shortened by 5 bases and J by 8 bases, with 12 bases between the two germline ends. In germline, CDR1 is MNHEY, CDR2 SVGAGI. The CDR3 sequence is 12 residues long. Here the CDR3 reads CASSRNLLGYTF. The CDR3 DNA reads TGTGCCAGCAGTCGAAATCTCCTAGGCTACACCTTC.

Written as DNA, the CDR3 is TGCGCCAGCAGTTACCCCGGGACTAGTTATGCCGGGGAGCTGTTTTTT. Its translation: CASSYPGTSYAGELFF. The chain uses TRBV5-1 and TRBJ2-2; 8 bases map to TRBD2. Losses at the gene ends were 5 bases for V and 6 bases for J; bases not matched to a gene: 12. Per the germline V gene, CDR1 is SGHRS and CDR2 is YFSETQ. The CDR3 covers 16 residues.

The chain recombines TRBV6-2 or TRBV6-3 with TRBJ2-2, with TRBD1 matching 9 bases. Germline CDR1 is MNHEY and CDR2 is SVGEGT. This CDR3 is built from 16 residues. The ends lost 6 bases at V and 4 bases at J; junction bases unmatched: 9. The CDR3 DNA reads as TGTGCCAGCAGCCCTGTTGGGACAGGGTTCACCGGGGAGCTGTTTTTT. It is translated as CASSPVGTGFTGELFF.

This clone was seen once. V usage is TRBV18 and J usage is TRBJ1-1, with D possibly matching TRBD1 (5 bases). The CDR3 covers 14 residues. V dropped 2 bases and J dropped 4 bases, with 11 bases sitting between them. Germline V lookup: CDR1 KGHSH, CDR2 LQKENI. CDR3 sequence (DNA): TGTGCCAGCTCACCATCGGTCAGGGCCACTGAAGCTTTCTTT. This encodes CASSPSVRATEAFF.

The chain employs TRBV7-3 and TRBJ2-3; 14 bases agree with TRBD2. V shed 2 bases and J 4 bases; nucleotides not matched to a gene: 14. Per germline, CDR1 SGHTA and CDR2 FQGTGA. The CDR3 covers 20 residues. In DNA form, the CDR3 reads TGTGCCAGCAGCTTAGCGGGACTAGCGGGGGTAGGGCTATCCCCAGATACGCAGTATTTT. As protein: CASSLAGLAGVGLSPDTQYF.